Reported below is one T cell receptor beta chain. Clones were read by immunoSEQ multiplex PCR, and TCRdb kept only the in-frame ones, dropping some. The table has hundreds of thousands of clones, just over 85% seen once. Germline V lookup: CDR1 SGHDT, CDR2 YYEEEE. V was cut by 4 bases and J by 1 base, with 15 bases left in between. This CDR3 is 16 amino acids long. This sample is part of a study of cytomegalovirus exposure and HLA in healthy donors. Source material: PBMCs. This TCR was recovered from a woman in her late teens or twenties in good health and CMV-seronegative. The V gene is TRBV5-6, the J gene TRBJ2-4; D not resolved. CDR3 sequence (DNA): TGTGCCAGCAGCCTAAGCGCCTTGCTGGCCAAAAACATTCAGTACTTC. As protein: CASSLSALLAKNIQYF.